This T cell receptor beta chain stems from a study of T cell changes during pregnancy in multiple sclerosis. This clone was seen only once. Other DNA sequences in this sample translate to the same CDR3. The table came from immunoSEQ multiplex PCR; TCRdb's copy has only in-frame clones and leaves some out. Of under 85,000 clones in the sample, around nine tenths were seen once. The receptor's source is a female donor in good health, enrolled as a control in a pregnancy study. This sample comprised peripheral blood, obtained in the third trimester of pregnancy.

The CDR3, as DNA: TGTGCCAGCAGACAGGGGGCGAACACTGAAGCTTTCTTT. It yields the protein CASRQGANTEAFF. The chain recombines TRBV6-4 with TRBJ1-1, with TRBD1 identical over 9 bases. Per the germline V gene, CDR1 is MRHNA and CDR2 is SNTAGT. The CDR3 consists of 13 residues. V dropped 6 bases and J dropped 1; count of bases not matched to a gene: 0.